This T cell receptor beta chain was profiled in a study of shared clonotypes between healthy human individuals. Findings and limits, study-wide: Measured sharing among donors was expected to vary with sequencing depth. Naive subsets, compared against memory subsets, generally had larger estimated richness values.

The naive CD8 fraction comprised CD45RO-negative cells positively selected for CCR7 and excluded terminally differentiated effector memory CD45RA+ cells. It was across several immunoSEQ plates that each subset's genomic DNA was evenly split. Repertoires were generated with immunoSEQ multiplex PCR, while TCRdb's copy carries only in-frame clones and drops some. The table shows about 2.1 million clones, with approximately 92% occurring only once. In germline, CDR1 is SEHNR, CDR2 FQNEAQ (reference sequence). The CDR3 contains 14 residues. V lost 0 bases to trimming and J lost 4 bases, with 10 bases between them. To note about this clone: Its antigen is still unknown.

The TCR comes from a man aged 18 to 35 in good health. Some clones in this sample may be carry-over from other donors' samples. The V gene is TRBV7-9, the J gene TRBJ2-7, with TRBD1 as a possible D gene (6 bases). Sequenced input: naive CD8+ T cells from PBMCs. CDR3 DNA sequence: TGTGCCAGCAGCTTAGCGTTCCAGGGGTACGAGCAGTACTTC. Amino acid sequence: CASSLAFQGYEQYF.